This T cell receptor (beta chain) was recorded in a study of blood T cells in healthy people across ages (dated by TCRdb to between 2014 and 2016). Looking at the study overall: In model experiments, template switching captured roughly one uniquely barcoded TCR beta cDNA molecule for every two T cells. Age-related changes in TCR beta repertoire diversity were measured in the study by deep sequencing normalized with unique cDNA molecular identifiers. The donors were divided into four age groups: young (average around 17 years), middle-aged (approximately 39), aged (approximately 64) and long-lived (roughly 82). To avoid experimental bias, donors of different ages were spread randomly across the sequencing lanes. The study analyzed two additional independent replicas of 1 million unique cDNA reads from the same blood draw for two donors, one aged 18 to 29 and one aged 80 or older.

The CDR3, from cysteine to phenylalanine, totals 14 residues. Only CDR3 DNA is held: 42 bases, read in frame from base 1. CDR1 MNHNY and CDR2 SVGAGI are derived from the germline V gene (reference sequence). The trim is 7 bases for V and 2 bases for J, with a gap of 14 bases between the germline ends. Broad study findings and their caveats: There was a strong correlation between observed TCR beta diversity and the percentage of naive T cells measured by flow cytometry. The CMV infection status of donors was not known, potentially confounding age-related changes in expanded clonotypes. Compared with the aged group, the long-lived group had more naive CD4+ T cells, fewer expanded clones and increased TCR diversity, suggesting age selection. Observed TCR beta diversity per million T cells fell roughly linearly with age, and a significant reduction was already apparent by age approximately 41. Total diversity estimates from one million sequenced T cells were considered lower bounds and underestimates. Because profiling used bulk unsorted PBMCs, naive and antigen-experienced compartments could not be compared conclusively.

Libraries were built with 5' RACE. Reads for this sample came from an Illumina HiSeq 2500. A second roughly 7 to 11 cycle PCR used a sample-barcoded 5' primer and a J-beta primer mix. A unique molecular identifier was introduced onto each TCR beta cDNA molecule by a template-switch 5' adaptor carrying 12 random nucleotides. Each sample yielded at least 3 million CDR3-containing paired-end reads. All of the RNA was converted into first-strand cDNA using the Mint cDNA synthesis kit, with a TRBC-specific oligonucleotide serving as the primer. Following uracil-DNA glycosylase treatment, all cDNA underwent a first 18-cycle PCR with the universal primers M1SS and BC2_uni_R. The source study handled its data this way. For normalization, 1 million high-quality reads were randomly selected from each sample, with every read carrying a distinct molecular identifier. Instead of being binned into consensus sequences, reads with shared molecular identifiers were discarded. MiTCR, run with a Q25 quality threshold and the strictest error-elimination algorithm, handled CDR3 identification, clonotype clustering and error correction. A nonparametric unseen species model using Euler transformation provided a lower-bound estimate of total TCR beta diversity. In-frame beta chains were kept once TCRdb had trimmed the public reads at Q25 with fastp and called clones with MiXCR. Each CDR3 protein appears once, grouped with its most common genes and DNA. The authors' filters were not applied to this entry. The sample table records over a million distinct CDR3 sequences; around 43% of these occur just once. The leading ten clones occupy approximately 17% of the sample.

At least ten counts were recorded for this clonotype. Its cognate antigen has yet to be identified. No base quality information exists; no much larger clone differs at one position. The donors were 40 or so Caucasian individuals from Russia, aged roughly 6 to 90 years, who were systemically healthy. Around 9.7 milliliters of peripheral blood were collected from each donor into EDTA-treated Vacutainer tubes. PBMCs were isolated by Ficoll-Paque density-gradient centrifugation, with at least 7 million obtained per sample. Total RNA, at least 5 micrograms per sample, was extracted from PBMCs with Trizol reagent. Naive CD45RAhigh/CD27high T cell percentages were measured by flow cytometry on a PBMC aliquot from every donor.

Sequenced: blood. This receptor was identified in a woman between 55 and 75 years old in good health. The chain is assembled from TRBV6-6 and TRBJ2-5; a weak D assignment points to TRBD1 (6 bases agree). The nucleotides read TGTGCCAGCAAACAGGGTCCCGGTCAAGAGACCCAGTACTTC. This gives the protein CASKQGPGQETQYF.